What follows are 9 T cell receptor beta chains derived from one specimen sequenced in a study of OX40 agonist ivuxolimab in advanced cancers. Sequencing was performed with immunoSEQ multiplex PCR; in TCRdb, only in-frame clones are kept and a portion is missing. The sample has 50,000 to 70,000 clones; 86% are singletons. The sample consisted of CD4+ or CD8+ T cells sorted from blood, taken in a trial of the OX40 agonist ivuxolimab. Receptors were obtained from an adult with an advanced solid tumor such as melanoma, head and neck, liver or kidney cancer.

This clone occurred once. The gene calls are TRBV6-6 and TRBJ2-2; D not resolved. The CDR3 is 16 residues long. Germline-derived CDR1 and CDR2 are MNHNY and SVGAGI (reference sequence). Trimming pared 0 bases from V and 0 bases from J, leaving 8 bases between. Here the CDR3 DNA reads TGTGCCAGCAGTTACTCGCTCGGGTCGAACACCGGGGAGCTGTTTTTT. Protein: CASSYSLGSNTGELFF.

This chain uses TRBV28 with TRBJ2-1; 9 nucleotides align to TRBD2. This CDR3 comprises 16 residues. Unmatched junction bases numbered 7, after V lost 4 bases and J lost 3 bases. Germline CDR1 and CDR2: MDHEN and SYDVKM. The CDR3 reads CASSSLAGGNYNEQFF. For the CDR3, the DNA is TGTGCCAGCAGTTCACTTGCGGGAGGGAACTACAATGAGCAGTTCTTC.

J is TRBJ2-1 and V is TRBV6-1, with 9 bases matching TRBD1. This CDR3 comprises 15 residues. Germline V gene sequence: CDR1 MNHNS, CDR2 SASEGT. Trimming took 7 bases from V and 4 from J; bases not matched to a gene: 8. The CDR3: CASNFLQGAYNEQFF. CDR3 DNA: TGTGCCAGCAACTTTCTACAGGGGGCGTACAATGAGCAGTTCTTC.

This clone was observed a single time. This chain uses TRBV7-9 with TRBJ1-2; maybe TRBD1 (5 bases). V shed 5 bases and J shed 0 bases, with 13 bases lying between them. CDR1 is SEHNR and CDR2 is FQNEAQ in the germline V gene (reference sequence). There are 15 residues in the CDR3. The chain's CDR3 is CASSHDLGANYGYTF. For the CDR3, the DNA is TGTGCCAGCAGCCACGACTTAGGGGCTAACTATGGCTACACCTTC.

The CDR3 sequence is CASSIATGVDRTQYF. The CDR3 DNA follows: TGTGCCAGTAGTATTGCGACAGGGGTCGATAGGACCCAGTACTTC. The gene calls are TRBV19 and TRBJ2-5; 8 positions match TRBD1. The CDR3 spans 15 residues. Germline CDR1 and CDR2: LNHDA and SQIVND (reference sequence). With V trimmed by 3 bases and J by 7 bases, 10 bases remained unmatched. The whole variable domain, remainder taken from reference TRBV19 and TRBJ2-5, is DGGITQSPKYLFRKEGQNVTLSCEQNLNHDAMYWYRQDPGQGLRLIYYSQIVNDFQKGDIAEGYSVSREKKESFPLTVTSAQKNPTAFYLCASSIATGVDRTQYFGPGTRLLVL.

This chain uses TRBV9 with TRBJ2-7; tentative D call: TRBD1 (5 bases). The V end lost 3 bases, the J end lost 2 bases, and 12 bases lay between the germline ends. The CDR3 is 14 residues long. The germline V gene encodes CDR1 SGDLS and CDR2 YYNGEE. CDR3 DNA: TGTGCCAGCAGCGGAAGACAGTGGCCCTACGAGCAGTACTTC. Translating gives CASSGRQWPYEQYF. Combining the CDR3 with reference TRBV9 and TRBJ2-7 gives the whole variable domain DSGVTQTPKHLITATGQRVTLRCSPRSGDLSVYWYQQSLDQGLQFLIQYYNGEERAKGNILERFSAQQFPDLHSELNLSSLELGDSALYFCASSGRQWPYEQYFGPGTRLTVT.

The chain uses TRBV2 and TRBJ2-1; no definite D call. The V end lost 4 bases, the J end lost 7 bases, and 23 bases lay between the germline ends. Germline V gives CDR1 SNHLY, CDR2 FYNNEI. CDR3 size: 17 residues. The CDR3 here is CASSAASATDSLNEQFF. CDR3 nucleotide sequence: TGTGCCAGCAGTGCGGCATCCGCAACGGATAGCCTGAATGAGCAGTTCTTC.

This chain links TRBV5-1 with TRBJ2-3, with 9 bases fitting TRBD2. Losses at the gene ends were 3 bases for V and 5 bases for J; bases not matched to a gene: 4. The germline CDR1 and CDR2 sequences are SGHRS and YFSETQ. The CDR3 has 14 residues. This chain's CDR3 is CASSSLAGVDTQYF. The CDR3 DNA follows: TGCGCCAGCAGCTCATTAGCGGGAGTAGATACGCAGTATTTT.

This chain links TRBV19 with TRBJ2-5; D possibly corresponds to TRBD1 (6 bases). CDR3 length: 13 amino acids. Trimming took off 3 bases at V and 5 bases at J, with 10 bases between the two ends. The germline gives CDR1 LNHDA, CDR2 SQIVND (reference sequence). In DNA, the CDR3 is TGTGCCAGTAGTATTAGGGGGTGGGAGACCCAGTACTTC. Amino acids: CASSIRGWETQYF.